Reported below is one T cell receptor (beta chain). The antigen is unknown. This sample stems from a study of shared clonotypes between healthy human individuals. Study as a whole: The cohort comprised a couple of women and a few men. Their ages spanned 18 to 49 years.

Study conclusions and caveats: The generation probabilities recorded for non-shared clonotypes fell below those of clonotypes shared by all four donors. Despite large depth, rarefaction showed incomplete sorted-subset sequencing.

CD45RO-negative cells were positively selected for CCR7, leaving out terminally differentiated effector memory CD45RA+ cells. Samples underwent the assay at deep level. Sequencing used immunoSEQ multiplex PCR; TCRdb keeps in-frame clones, though not all of them. There are about 2.1 million clones in the sample; 85% to 95% occur only once, and around 1.8% lies in the top ten. Specimen: naive CD8+ T cells from PBMCs. The TCR originated in a man aged 18 to 30 in good health. Some clones in this sample may be carry-over from other donors' samples.

CDR3 in amino acids: CASTIGLAGITDTQYF. CDR3 in DNA: TGTGCCAGTACCATAGGACTAGCGGGAATCACAGATACGCAGTATTTT. This chain links TRBV19 with TRBJ2-3; 12 bases agree with TRBD2. The length of the CDR3 is 16 residues. Germline-derived CDR1 and CDR2 are LNHDA and SQIVND (reference sequence). V shed 7 bases, J shed 2 bases, and the junction held 7 bases outside the gene matches.